The clone carrying this TCR beta chain showed up many times. What it recognizes is unknown. CDR3 length: 15 residues. Per the germline V gene, CDR1 is SGHRS and CDR2 is YFSETQ. V was cut by 0 bases and J by 7 bases, with 14 bases left in between. These data originate in a study of T-cell memory formation after mild COVID-19. Study overall: Clustering of TCRs was largely donor specific. Study-wide points: Day 15 to 85 contracting clones showed balanced CD4/CD8; later expanders leaned CD4+. That cross-reactive memory joined was suggested by some responding clones appearing in pre-infection memory.

Barcoded TCR alpha and TCR beta cDNA libraries with UMIs came from 5'RACE using constant-segment primers. MiXCR, run by TCRdb on the 5' RACE reads, gives a single entry per CDR3 protein. This sample has over 250,000 distinct CDR3 sequences, with less than 20% found just once. The source is a man between 18 and 29 years old who had mild COVID-19 (a few samples of this study predate the infection). Cell type and time point are not known. J is TRBJ2-1 and V is TRBV5-1; D gene ambiguous. Sequenced material: PBMCs or a T cell subset sorted from them (not recorded which). Written as DNA, the CDR3 is TGCGCCAGCAGCTTGGCTCCGGACGTCGTTAATGAGCAGTTCTTC. Protein product: CASSLAPDVVNEQFF.